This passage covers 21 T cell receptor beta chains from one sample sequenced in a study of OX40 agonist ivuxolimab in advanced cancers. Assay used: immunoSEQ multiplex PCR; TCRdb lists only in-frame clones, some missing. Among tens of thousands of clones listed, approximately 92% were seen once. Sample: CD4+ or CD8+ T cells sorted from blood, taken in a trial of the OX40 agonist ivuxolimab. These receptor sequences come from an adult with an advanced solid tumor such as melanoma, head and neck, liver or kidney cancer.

The CDR3 reads CASSIGSFDGGEKLFF. The CDR3 nucleotides are TGTGCCAGTAGTATAGGCTCCTTCGACGGGGGTGAAAAACTGTTTTTT. J is TRBJ1-4 and V is TRBV19; D perhaps matches TRBD1 (5 bases). CDR1 LNHDA and CDR2 SQIVND come from the germline V gene (reference sequence). The CDR3 has 16 residues. Trimming pared 1 base from V and 7 bases from J, leaving 16 bases between. The variable domain in full, completed from reference TRBV19 and TRBJ1-4, reads DGGITQSPKYLFRKEGQNVTLSCEQNLNHDAMYWYRQDPGQGLRLIYYSQIVNDFQKGDIAEGYSVSREKKESFPLTVTSAQKNPTAFYLCASSIGSFDGGEKLFFGSGTQLSVL.

DNA for the CDR3: TGTGCCAGCAGCTTTCTTGCGGTAGCCAAAAACATTCAGTACTTC. It translates to CASSFLAVAKNIQYF. The chain is built from TRBV5-6 and TRBJ2-4; D is uncertain. The CDR3 sequence is 15 residues long. V shed 2 bases and J shed 0 bases, with 9 bases lying between them. In germline, CDR1 is SGHDT, CDR2 YYEEEE.

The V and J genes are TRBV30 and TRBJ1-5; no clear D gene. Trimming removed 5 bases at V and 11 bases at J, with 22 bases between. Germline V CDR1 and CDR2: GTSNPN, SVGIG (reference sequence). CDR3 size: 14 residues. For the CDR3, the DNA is TGTGCCTGGGGTACTGACTATTCCTCCGAGTCCCAGCATTTT. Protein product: CAWGTDYSSESQHF. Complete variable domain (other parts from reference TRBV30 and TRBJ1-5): SQTIHQWPATLVQPVGSPLSLECTVEGTSNPNLYWYRQAAGRGLQLLFYSVGIGQISSEVPQNLSASRPQDRQFILSSKKLLLSDSGFYLCAWGTDYSSESQHFGDGTRLSIL.

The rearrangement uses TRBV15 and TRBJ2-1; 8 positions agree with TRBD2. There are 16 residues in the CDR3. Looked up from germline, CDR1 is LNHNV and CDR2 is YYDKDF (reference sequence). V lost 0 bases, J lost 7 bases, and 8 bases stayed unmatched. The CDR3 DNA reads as TGTGCCACCAGCAGAGATTTCGGGGGGGCTAGTAATGAGCAGTTCTTC. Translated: CATSRDFGGASNEQFF.

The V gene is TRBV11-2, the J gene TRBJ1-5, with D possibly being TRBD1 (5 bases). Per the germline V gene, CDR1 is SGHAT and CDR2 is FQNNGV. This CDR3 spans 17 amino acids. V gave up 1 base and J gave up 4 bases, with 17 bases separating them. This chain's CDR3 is CASSLAPAGDGNQPQHF. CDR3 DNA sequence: TGTGCCAGCAGCTTAGCCCCCGCGGGGGACGGGAATCAGCCCCAGCATTTT.

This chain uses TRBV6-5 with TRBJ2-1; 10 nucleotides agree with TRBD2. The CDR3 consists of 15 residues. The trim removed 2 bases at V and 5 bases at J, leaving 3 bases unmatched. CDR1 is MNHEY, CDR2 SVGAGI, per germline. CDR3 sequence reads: CASSYGTSVNNEQFF. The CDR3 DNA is TGTGCCAGCAGTTACGGGACTAGCGTAAACAATGAGCAGTTCTTC.

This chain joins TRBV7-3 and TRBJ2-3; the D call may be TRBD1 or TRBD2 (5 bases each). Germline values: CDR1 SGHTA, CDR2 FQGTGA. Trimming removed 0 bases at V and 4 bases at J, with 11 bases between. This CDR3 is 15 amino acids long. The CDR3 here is CASSLTGGIPDTQYF. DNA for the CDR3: TGTGCCAGCAGCTTAACTGGGGGTATCCCAGATACGCAGTATTTT. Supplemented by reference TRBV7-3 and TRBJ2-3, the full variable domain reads GAGVSQTPSNKVTEKGKYVELRCDPISGHTALYWYRQSLGQGPEFLIYFQGTGAADDSGLPNDRFFAVRPEGSVSTLKIQRTERGDSAVYLCASSLTGGIPDTQYFGPGTRLTVL.

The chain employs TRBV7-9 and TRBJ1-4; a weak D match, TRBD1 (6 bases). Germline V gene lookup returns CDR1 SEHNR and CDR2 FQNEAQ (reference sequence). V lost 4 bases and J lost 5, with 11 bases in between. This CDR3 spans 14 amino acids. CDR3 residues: CASSSTGANEKLFF. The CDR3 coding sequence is TGTGCCAGCAGCTCCACGGGGGCCAATGAAAAACTGTTTTTT.

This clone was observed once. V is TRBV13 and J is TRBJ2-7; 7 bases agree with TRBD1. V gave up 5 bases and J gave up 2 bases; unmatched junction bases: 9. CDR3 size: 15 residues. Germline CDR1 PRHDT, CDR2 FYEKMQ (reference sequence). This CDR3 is CASSPLAGGAYEQYF. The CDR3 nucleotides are TGTGCCAGCAGCCCGCTCGCAGGGGGAGCCTACGAGCAGTACTTC.

CDR3 nucleotides: TGTGCCAGCAGCCCTAGCGGGGGGGCCCTCTACGAGCAGTACTTC. Its protein is CASSPSGGALYEQYF. The chain employs TRBV9 and TRBJ2-7; 12 positions agree with TRBD2. J lost 3 bases, V lost 4 bases, and 5 bases had no gene match. The CDR3 is 15 residues long. Per the germline V gene, CDR1 is SGDLS and CDR2 is YYNGEE.

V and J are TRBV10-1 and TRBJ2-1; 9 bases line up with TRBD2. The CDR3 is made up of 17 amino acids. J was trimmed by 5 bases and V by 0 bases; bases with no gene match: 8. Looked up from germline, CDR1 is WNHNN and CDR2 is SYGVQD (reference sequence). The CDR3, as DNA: TGCGCCAGCAGTGAGTCGCCAAGGCTAGCGGGAAACAATGAGCAGTTCTTC. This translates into CASSESPRLAGNNEQFF.

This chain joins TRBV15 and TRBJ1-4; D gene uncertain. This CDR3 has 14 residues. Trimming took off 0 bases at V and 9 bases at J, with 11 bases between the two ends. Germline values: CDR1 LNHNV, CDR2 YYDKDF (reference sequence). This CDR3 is CATSRDLSPQKLFF. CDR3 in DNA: TGTGCCACCAGCAGAGATTTGTCACCCCAAAAACTGTTTTTT. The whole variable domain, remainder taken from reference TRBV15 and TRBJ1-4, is DAMVIQNPRYQVTQFGKPVTLSCSQTLNHNVMYWYQQKSSQAPKLLFHYYDKDFNNEADTPDNFQSRRPNTSFCFLDIRSPGLGDTAMYLCATSRDLSPQKLFFGSGTQLSVL.

This chain's CDR3 is CASSFGVEQETQYF. CDR3 DNA: TGTGCCAGCAGTTTTGGGGTTGAACAAGAGACCCAGTACTTC. The chain joins TRBV27 to TRBJ2-5; unclear D gene. The V end lost 3 bases, the J end lost 2 bases, and 10 bases lay between the germline ends. Germline values: CDR1 MNHEY, CDR2 SMNVEV (reference sequence). The CDR3 has 14 residues.

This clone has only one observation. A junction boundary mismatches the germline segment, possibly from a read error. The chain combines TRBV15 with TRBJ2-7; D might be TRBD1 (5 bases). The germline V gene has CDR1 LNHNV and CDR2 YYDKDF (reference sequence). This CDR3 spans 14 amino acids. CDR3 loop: CATSREVVTGQANF. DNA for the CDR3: TGTGCCACCAGCAGAGAAGTCGTAACAGGCCAGGCGAACTTC.

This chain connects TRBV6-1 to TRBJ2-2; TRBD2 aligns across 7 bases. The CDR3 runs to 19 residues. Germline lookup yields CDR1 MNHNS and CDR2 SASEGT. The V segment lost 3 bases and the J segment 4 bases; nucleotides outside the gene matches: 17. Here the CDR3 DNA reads TGTGCCAGCAGTGATACCCGACGACCCCTTGCGGGGGTCACCGGGGAGCTGTTTTTT. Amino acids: CASSDTRRPLAGVTGELFF.

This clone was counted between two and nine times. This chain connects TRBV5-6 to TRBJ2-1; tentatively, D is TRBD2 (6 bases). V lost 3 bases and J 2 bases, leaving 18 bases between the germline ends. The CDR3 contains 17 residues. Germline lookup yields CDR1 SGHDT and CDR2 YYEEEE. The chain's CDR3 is CASSSGPGTPPYNEQFF. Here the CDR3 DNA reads TGTGCCAGCAGCTCAGGTCCCGGGACTCCGCCCTACAATGAGCAGTTCTTC.

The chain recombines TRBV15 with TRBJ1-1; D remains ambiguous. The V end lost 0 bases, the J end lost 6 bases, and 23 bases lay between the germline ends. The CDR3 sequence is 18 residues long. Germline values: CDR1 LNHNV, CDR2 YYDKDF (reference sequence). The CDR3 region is CATSRDPVKEHLHPEAFF. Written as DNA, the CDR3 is TGTGCCACCAGCAGAGATCCGGTGAAGGAGCATCTCCACCCTGAAGCTTTCTTT. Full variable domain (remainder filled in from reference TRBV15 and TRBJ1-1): DAMVIQNPRYQVTQFGKPVTLSCSQTLNHNVMYWYQQKSSQAPKLLFHYYDKDFNNEADTPDNFQSRRPNTSFCFLDIRSPGLGDTAMYLCATSRDPVKEHLHPEAFFGQGTRLTVV.

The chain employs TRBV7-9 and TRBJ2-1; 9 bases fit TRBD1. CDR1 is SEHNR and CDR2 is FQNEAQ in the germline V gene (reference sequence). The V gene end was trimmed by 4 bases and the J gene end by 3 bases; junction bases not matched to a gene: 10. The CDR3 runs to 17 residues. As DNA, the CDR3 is TGTGCCAGCAGCTCATCAGTGGGACAGGGATTCTACAATGAGCAGTTCTTC. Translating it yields CASSSSVGQGFYNEQFF.

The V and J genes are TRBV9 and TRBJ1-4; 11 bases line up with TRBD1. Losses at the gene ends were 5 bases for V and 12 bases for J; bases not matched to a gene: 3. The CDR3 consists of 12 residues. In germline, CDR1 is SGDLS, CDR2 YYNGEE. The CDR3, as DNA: TGTGCCAGCAGGGGGACAGGGGGAGAACTGTTTTTT. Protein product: CASRGTGGELFF. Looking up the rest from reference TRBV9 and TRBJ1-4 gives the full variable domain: DSGVTQTPKHLITATGQRVTLRCSPRSGDLSVYWYQQSLDQGLQFLIQYYNGEERAKGNILERFSAQQFPDLHSELNLSSLELGDSALYFCASRGTGGELFFGSGTQLSVL.

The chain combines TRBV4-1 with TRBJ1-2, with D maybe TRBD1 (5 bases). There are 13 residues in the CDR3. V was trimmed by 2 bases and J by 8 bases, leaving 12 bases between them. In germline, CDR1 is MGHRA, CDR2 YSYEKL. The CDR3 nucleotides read TGCGCCAGCAGCCAAAGAGGTGGGGACGGCTACACCTTC. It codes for CASSQRGGDGYTF.

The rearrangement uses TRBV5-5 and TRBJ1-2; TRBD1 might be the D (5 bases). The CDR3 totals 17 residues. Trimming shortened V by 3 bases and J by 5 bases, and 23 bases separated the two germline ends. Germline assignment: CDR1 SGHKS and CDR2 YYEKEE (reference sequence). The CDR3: CASSWDGTGPGTYGYTF. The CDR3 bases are TGTGCCAGCAGCTGGGACGGGACGGGACCCGGCACTTATGGCTACACCTTC.